These T cell receptor beta chains were read from a single sample in a study of control samples from healthy donors and cancer patients. Clones were read by immunoSEQ multiplex PCR, and TCRdb kept only the in-frame ones, dropping some. The repertoire consists of about 150,000 clones, with around 92% occurring once and the leading ten covering about 3.2%. The source material was blood. These TCRs come from a man aged 25 to 40 in good health. CDR3s include the opening cysteine and the closing phenylalanine or tryptophan. The D gene is left open where the match is weak. Size values are once, few and many counts, or a class for expanded clones, and some rows have none.

length: 14; size: NA; J: TRBJ2-7; D: NA; V: TRBV9; DNA: TGTGCCAGCAGCGTAGCGTCGGACCTTAAAGAGCAGTACTTC; CDR3: CASSVASDLKEQYF
length: 14; size: NA; J: TRBJ2-7; D: NA; V: TRBV5-6; DNA: TGTGCCAGCAGCTTGAATCGGGGAATCGACGAGCAGTACTTC; CDR3: CASSLNRGIDEQYF
length: 12; size: NA; J: TRBJ2-7; D: NA; V: TRBV3-1/TRBV3-2; DNA: TGTGCCAGCAGCCTCCTATCCTACGAGCAGTACTTC; CDR3: CASSLLSYEQYF
length: 16; size: NA; J: TRBJ2-2; D: NA; V: TRBV10-1; DNA: TGCGCCAGCAGTGATAATATCGGGACGAACACCGGGGAGCTGTTTTTT; CDR3: CASSDNIGTNTGELFF
length: 13; size: NA; J: TRBJ1-1; D: NA; V: TRBV6-5; DNA: TGTGCCAGCAGACGGGGAGATGGGGCTGAAGCTTTCTTT; CDR3: CASRRGDGAEAFF
length: 14; size: NA; J: TRBJ2-2; D: TRBD1; V: TRBV7-7; DNA: TGTGCCAGCAGCACAACACAGGGGGCGGGGGAGCTGTTTTTT; CDR3: CASSTTQGAGELFF
length: 14; size: NA; J: TRBJ2-3; D: NA; V: TRBV27; DNA: TGTGCCAGCAGTTGGACTGGTAGCACAGATACGCAGTATTTT; CDR3: CASSWTGSTDTQYF
length: 17; size: NA; J: TRBJ2-4; D: TRBD2; V: TRBV10-2; DNA: TGCGCCAGCAGTGACGAAAGGGAGGGCTCGGTCAAAAACATTCAGTACTTC; CDR3: CASSDEREGSVKNIQYF
length: 14; size: NA; J: TRBJ1-2; D: TRBD1; V: TRBV2; DNA: TGTGCCAGCAGGGAGGCAGGGGGCTCCTATGGCTACACCTTC; CDR3: CASREAGGSYGYTF
length: 16; size: NA; J: TRBJ2-1; D: NA; V: TRBV5-1; DNA: TGCGCCAGCAGCTTGGCGTCAGGTAGTGCCTACAATGAGCAGTTCTTC; CDR3: CASSLASGSAYNEQFF
length: 16; size: NA; J: TRBJ2-3; D: TRBD2; V: TRBV11-2; DNA: TGTGCCAGCAGCTTACTCACTAGCGGGGGGTATGATACGCAGTATTTT; CDR3: CASSLLTSGGYDTQYF
length: 14; size: once; J: TRBJ1-2; D: NA; V: TRBV28; DNA: TGTGCCAGCAGTGGAGGGGCGCTCGGCTATGGCTACACCTTC; CDR3: CASSGGALGYGYTF
length: 11; size: NA; J: TRBJ2-1; D: NA; V: TRBV7-9; DNA: TGTGCCGTCCCTAGATTCAATGAGCAGTTCTTC; CDR3: CAVPRFNEQFF
length: 16; size: NA; J: TRBJ2-3; D: TRBD1; V: TRBV24-1; DNA: TGTGCCACCAGTGCAATGGGACAGGGACGCACAGATACGCAGTATTTT; CDR3: CATSAMGQGRTDTQYF
length: 14; size: NA; J: TRBJ2-3; D: TRBD2; V: TRBV18; DNA: TGTGCCAGCTCACGACTAGCGGGCACAGATACGCAGTATTTT; CDR3: CASSRLAGTDTQYF
length: 12; size: NA; J: TRBJ2-7; D: NA; V: TRBV14; DNA: TGTGCCAGCAGTAATACAGGGTTCGAGCAGTACTTC; CDR3: CASSNTGFEQYF
length: 13; size: NA; J: TRBJ2-1; D: TRBD2; V: TRBV27; DNA: TGTGCCAGCAGTTCTAGCGGGGCGAATGAGCAGTTCTTC; CDR3: CASSSSGANEQFF
length: 16; size: NA; J: TRBJ2-3; D: TRBD2; V: TRBV19; DNA: TGTGCCAGTAGTCCCTGGACTAGCGGGAGCACAGATACGCAGTATTTT; CDR3: CASSPWTSGSTDTQYF
length: 16; size: NA; J: TRBJ2-1; D: NA; V: TRBV4-1; DNA: TGCGTCACGATAGACGGAGCCCCCAGCTCCTACAATGAGCAGTTCTTC; CDR3: CVTIDGAPSSYNEQFF
length: 15; size: few; J: TRBJ1-1; D: NA; V: TRBV30; DNA: TGTGCCTGGAGTGTTTGGGGTTCGCGGAACACTGAAGCTTTCTTT; CDR3: CAWSVWGSRNTEAFF
length: 18; size: few; J: TRBJ1-3; D: NA; V: TRBV1; DNA: TGCACCAGCAGCCAGGACTCAGGGGGCATCGGAACTGGAAACACCATATATTTT; CDR3: CTSSQDSGGIGTGNTIYF
length: 14; size: once; J: TRBJ1-5; D: NA; V: TRBV9; DNA: TGTGCCAGCAGCGACAGGCCTAGCAATCAGCCCCAGCATTTT; CDR3: CASSDRPSNQPQHF
length: 14; size: NA; J: TRBJ2-7; D: TRBD2; V: TRBV5-1; DNA: TGCGCCAGCAGCTTCTACGGGGGGGCGTACGAGCAGTACTTC; CDR3: CASSFYGGAYEQYF
length: 17; size: once; J: TRBJ1-5; D: NA; V: TRBV7-9; DNA: TGTGCCAGCAGCTTATACCACGGGGTAGGTCTTGATCAGCCCCAGCATTTT; CDR3: CASSLYHGVGLDQPQHF
length: 14; size: NA; J: TRBJ2-5; D: NA; V: TRBV7-2; DNA: TGTGCCAGCAGCTTAGAGGACGGGAGCCAGACCCAGTACTTC; CDR3: CASSLEDGSQTQYF
length: 11; size: once; J: TRBJ1-1; D: NA; V: TRBV10-1; DNA: TGCGCCAGCAGTGTGGGAACTGAAGCTTTCTTT; CDR3: CASSVGTEAFF
length: 16; size: NA; J: TRBJ2-7; D: TRBD1; V: TRBV4-2; DNA: TGTGCCAGCAGCCAAGTCCCCACGGGACAGGGCTACGAGCAGTACTTC; CDR3: CASSQVPTGQGYEQYF
length: 13; size: NA; J: TRBJ1-2; D: NA; V: TRBV10-1; DNA: TGCGCCAGCAGTGACAGGGATAACTATGGCTACACCTTC; CDR3: CASSDRDNYGYTF
length: 15; size: NA; J: TRBJ1-5; D: NA; V: TRBV19; DNA: TGTGCCAGTAGTATAGCCCGAGGGGTCAATCAGCCCCAGCATTTT; CDR3: CASSIARGVNQPQHF
length: 11; size: once; J: TRBJ2-1; D: TRBD1; V: TRBV12-3/TRBV12-4; DNA: TGTGCCAGCAGTCCAGGGGGTGAGGGGTTCTTC; CDR3: CASSPGGEGFF
length: 15; size: NA; J: TRBJ2-1; D: TRBD2; V: TRBV9; DNA: TGTGCCAGCAGCTCACAGCGGGGGGGCGACAATGAGCAGTTCTTC; CDR3: CASSSQRGGDNEQFF
length: 15; size: NA; J: TRBJ1-5; D: TRBD1; V: TRBV2; DNA: TGTGCCAGCAAGCCGGACAGGGGATTACGTCAGCCCCAGCATTTT; CDR3: CASKPDRGLRQPQHF
length: 15; size: NA; J: TRBJ2-7; D: NA; V: TRBV25-1; DNA: TGTGCCAGCACTTCAGGGTTCCCCAGAGACTACGAGCAGTACTTC; CDR3: CASTSGFPRDYEQYF
length: 13; size: NA; J: TRBJ2-3; D: NA; V: TRBV28; DNA: TGTGCCAGCAGTGGGCCGGAGGCAGATACGCAGTATTTT; CDR3: CASSGPEADTQYF
length: 14; size: NA; J: TRBJ1-1; D: TRBD1; V: TRBV19; DNA: TGTGCCAGTAGTACTCACGACAGGGTCACTGAAGCTTTCTTT; CDR3: CASSTHDRVTEAFF
length: 14; size: NA; J: TRBJ2-1; D: TRBD2; V: TRBV7-2; DNA: TGTGCCAGCAGCGGGAGTAGCGGGGTGAATGAGCAGTTCTTC; CDR3: CASSGSSGVNEQFF
length: 16; size: NA; J: TRBJ2-7; D: NA; V: TRBV5-6; DNA: TGTGCCAGCAGCCCAAAATATGGGACGGCTCCCTACGAGCAGTACTTC; CDR3: CASSPKYGTAPYEQYF
length: 14; size: NA; J: TRBJ1-5; D: NA; V: TRBV27; DNA: TGTGCCAGCAGTTTCCAAACGGATGGGCAGCCCCAGCATTTT; CDR3: CASSFQTDGQPQHF
length: 12; size: NA; J: TRBJ1-2; D: NA; V: TRBV6-5; DNA: TGTGCCAGCAGTCGGACCTCATATGGCTACACCTTC; CDR3: CASSRTSYGYTF
length: 17; size: NA; J: TRBJ2-6; D: NA; V: TRBV7-9; DNA: TGTGCCAGCAGCCGCCCCGGGATGGGGTCTGGGGCCAACGTCCTGACTTTC; CDR3: CASSRPGMGSGANVLTF
length: 16; size: NA; J: TRBJ2-5; D: TRBD2; V: TRBV5-4; DNA: TGTGCCAGCAGCTTGTCGGCTAGCGGAGATCAAGAGACCCAGTACTTC; CDR3: CASSLSASGDQETQYF
length: 19; size: once; J: TRBJ1-3; D: NA; V: TRBV23-1; DNA: TGCGCCAGCAGTCAATTTAATTTAGGGACTGCATCCTCTGGAAACACCATATATTTT; CDR3: CASSQFNLGTASSGNTIYF
length: 13; size: NA; J: TRBJ2-3; D: NA; V: TRBV29-1; DNA: TGCAGCGTTGAAGAGGTGGGGCAGTTTACGCAGTATTTT; CDR3: CSVEEVGQFTQYF
length: 13; size: NA; J: TRBJ2-7; D: NA; V: TRBV6-5; DNA: TGTGCCAGCAGAACTTCCGGCGGGCGCGAGCAGTACTTC; CDR3: CASRTSGGREQYF
length: 12; size: NA; J: TRBJ1-6; D: NA; V: TRBV15; DNA: TGTGCCACCAGAGAGGGAGGATCACCCCTCCACTTT; CDR3: CATREGGSPLHF
length: 14; size: NA; J: TRBJ2-1; D: NA; V: TRBV12-5; DNA: TGTGCTAGTGGCTCGGGGGAGACCTACAATGAGCAGTTCTTC; CDR3: CASGSGETYNEQFF
length: 12; size: NA; J: TRBJ2-2; D: TRBD2; V: TRBV29-1; DNA: TGCAGCGTCCGGGGGGTTGGCGGGGAGCTGTTTTTT; CDR3: CSVRGVGGELFF